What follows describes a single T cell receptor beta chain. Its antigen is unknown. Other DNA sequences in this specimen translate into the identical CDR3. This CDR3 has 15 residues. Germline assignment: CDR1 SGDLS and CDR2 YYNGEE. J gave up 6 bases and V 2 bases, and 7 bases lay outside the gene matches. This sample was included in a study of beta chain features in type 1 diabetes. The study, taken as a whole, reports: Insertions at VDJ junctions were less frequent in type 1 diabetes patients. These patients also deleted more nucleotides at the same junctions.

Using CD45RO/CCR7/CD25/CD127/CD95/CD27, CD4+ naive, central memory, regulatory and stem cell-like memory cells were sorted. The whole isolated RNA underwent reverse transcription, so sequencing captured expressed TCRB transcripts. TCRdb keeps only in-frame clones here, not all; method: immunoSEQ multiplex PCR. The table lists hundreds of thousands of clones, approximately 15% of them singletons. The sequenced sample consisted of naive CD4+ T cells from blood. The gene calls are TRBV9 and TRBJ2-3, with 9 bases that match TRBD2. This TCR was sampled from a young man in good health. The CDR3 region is CASSVQAGGPDTQYF. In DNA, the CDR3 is TGTGCCAGCAGCGTCCAAGCGGGGGGTCCGGATACGCAGTATTTT.